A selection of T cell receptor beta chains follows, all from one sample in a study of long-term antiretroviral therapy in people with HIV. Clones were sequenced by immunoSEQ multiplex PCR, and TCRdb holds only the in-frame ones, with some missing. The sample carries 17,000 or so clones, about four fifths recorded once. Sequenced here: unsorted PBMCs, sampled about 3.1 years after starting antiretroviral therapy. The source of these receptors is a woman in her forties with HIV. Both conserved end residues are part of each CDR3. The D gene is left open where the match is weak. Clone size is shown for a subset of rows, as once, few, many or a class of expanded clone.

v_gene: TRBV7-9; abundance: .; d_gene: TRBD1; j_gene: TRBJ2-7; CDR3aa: CASSFGQGPPYEQYF; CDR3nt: TGTGCCAGCAGCTTTGGACAGGGACCACCCTACGAGCAGTACTTC
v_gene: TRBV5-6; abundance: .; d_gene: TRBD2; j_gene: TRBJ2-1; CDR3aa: CASSLEASGVYEQFF; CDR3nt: TGTGCCAGCAGCTTGGAGGCTAGCGGGGTATATGAGCAGTTCTTC
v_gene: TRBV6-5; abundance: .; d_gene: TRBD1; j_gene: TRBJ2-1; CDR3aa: CASSSGQGPNEQFF; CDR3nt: TGTGCCAGCAGCTCGGGACAGGGGCCCAATGAGCAGTTCTTC
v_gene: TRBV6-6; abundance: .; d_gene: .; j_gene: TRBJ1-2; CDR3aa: CASSYPVSLPYGYTF; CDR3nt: TGTGCCAGCAGTTACCCTGTGAGCCTACCCTATGGCTACACCTTC
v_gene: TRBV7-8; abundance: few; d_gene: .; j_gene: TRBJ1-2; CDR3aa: CASSVRRGDGYTF; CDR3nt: TGTGCCAGCAGCGTCCGAAGGGGTGATGGCTACACCTTC
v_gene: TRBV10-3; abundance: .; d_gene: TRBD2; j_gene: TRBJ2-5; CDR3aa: CAIGSGERGTQYF; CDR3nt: TGTGCCATCGGAAGCGGGGAGCGAGGGACCCAGTACTTC
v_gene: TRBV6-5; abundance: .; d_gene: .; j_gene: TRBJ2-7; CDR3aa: CASSYNSPAYEQYF; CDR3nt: TGTGCCAGCAGTTACAACAGTCCCGCCTACGAGCAGTACTTC
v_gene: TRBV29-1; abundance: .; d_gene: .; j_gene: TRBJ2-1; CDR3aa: CSVEDLGGEQFF; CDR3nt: TGCAGCGTTGAAGACCTTGGGGGTGAGCAGTTCTTC
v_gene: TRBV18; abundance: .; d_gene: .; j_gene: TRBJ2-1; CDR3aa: CASSLGRDNEQFF; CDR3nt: TGTGCCAGCTCACTAGGACGGGACAATGAGCAGTTCTTC
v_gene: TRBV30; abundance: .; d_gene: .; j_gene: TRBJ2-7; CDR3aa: CAWSAHYEQYF; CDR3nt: TGTGCCTGGAGTGCTCACTACGAGCAGTACTTC
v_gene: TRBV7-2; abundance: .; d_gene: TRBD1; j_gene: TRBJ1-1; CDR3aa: CASSIPGQGSSAFF; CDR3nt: TGTGCCAGCAGCATTCCCGGACAGGGAAGTTCAGCTTTCTTT
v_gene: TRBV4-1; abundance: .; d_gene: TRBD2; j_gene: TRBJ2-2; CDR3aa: CASSQDWGGELAGELFF; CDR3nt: TGCGCCAGCAGCCAAGATTGGGGGGGGGAGTTAGCCGGGGAGCTGTTTTTT
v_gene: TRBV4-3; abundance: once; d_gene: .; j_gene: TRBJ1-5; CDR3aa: CASSQQNGNPNQPQHF; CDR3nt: TGCGCCAGCAGTCAGCAAAACGGGAATCCGAATCAGCCCCAGCATTTT
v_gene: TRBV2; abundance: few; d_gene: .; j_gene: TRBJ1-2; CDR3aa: CASSFGGGSYGYTF; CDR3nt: TGTGCCAGCAGTTTTGGGGGGGGCAGCTATGGCTACACCTTC
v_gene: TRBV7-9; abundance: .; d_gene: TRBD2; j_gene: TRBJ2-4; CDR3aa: CASSILLAGGDIQYF; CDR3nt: TGTGCCAGCAGCATCCTACTAGCGGGGGGGGACATTCAGTACTTC
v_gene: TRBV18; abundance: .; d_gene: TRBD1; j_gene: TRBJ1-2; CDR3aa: CASSPQGALVGSDHGYTF; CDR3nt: TGTGCCAGCTCCCCGCAGGGGGCGCTTGTGGGCTCCGACCATGGCTACACCTTC
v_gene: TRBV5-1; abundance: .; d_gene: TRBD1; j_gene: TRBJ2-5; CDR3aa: CASSLRQGETQYF; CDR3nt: TGCGCCAGCAGCCTCCGACAGGGAGAGACCCAGTACTTC
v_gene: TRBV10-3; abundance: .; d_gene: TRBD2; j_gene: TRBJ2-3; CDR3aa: CAISEGGLAGGADTQYF; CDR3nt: TGTGCCATCAGTGAAGGGGGACTAGCGGGGGGCGCTGATACGCAGTATTTT
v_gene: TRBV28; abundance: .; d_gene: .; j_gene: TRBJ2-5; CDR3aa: CARPPQETQYF; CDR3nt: TGTGCCAGGCCACCCCAAGAGACCCAGTACTTC
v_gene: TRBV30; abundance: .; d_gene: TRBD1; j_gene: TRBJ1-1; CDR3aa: CAWSVSRTGNTEAFF; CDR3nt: TGTGCCTGGAGTGTATCCAGGACAGGGAACACTGAAGCTTTCTTT
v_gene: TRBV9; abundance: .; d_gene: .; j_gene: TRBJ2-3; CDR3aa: CASSLSWTDTQYF; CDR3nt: TGTGCCAGCAGTCTTTCATGGACAGATACGCAGTATTTT
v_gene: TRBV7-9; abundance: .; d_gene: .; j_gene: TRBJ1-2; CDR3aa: CASSLAGQNYGYTF; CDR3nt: TGTGCCAGCAGCTTAGCAGGACAGAACTATGGCTACACCTTC
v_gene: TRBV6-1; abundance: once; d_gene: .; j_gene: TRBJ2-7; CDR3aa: CASKRSTDYEQYF; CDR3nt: TGTGCCAGCAAAAGGAGTACAGATTACGAGCAGTACTTC
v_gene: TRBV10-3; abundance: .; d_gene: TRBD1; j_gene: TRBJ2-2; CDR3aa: CAISEATGIGELFF; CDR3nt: TGTGCCATCAGTGAGGCGACAGGGATCGGGGAGCTGTTTTTT
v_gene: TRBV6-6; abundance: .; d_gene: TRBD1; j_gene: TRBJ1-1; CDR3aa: CASSYGGQGGHTEAFF; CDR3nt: TGTGCCAGCAGTTACGGGGGACAGGGAGGGCACACTGAAGCTTTCTTT
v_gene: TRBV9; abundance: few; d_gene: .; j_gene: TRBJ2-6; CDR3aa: CASRDGRGSSGANVLTF; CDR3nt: TGTGCCAGCAGGGACGGCAGGGGAAGCTCTGGGGCCAACGTCCTGACTTTC
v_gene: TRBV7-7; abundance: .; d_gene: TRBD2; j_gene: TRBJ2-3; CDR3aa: CASSSGLAGDTDTQYF; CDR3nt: TGTGCCAGCAGCTCCGGACTAGCGGGGGACACAGATACGCAGTATTTT
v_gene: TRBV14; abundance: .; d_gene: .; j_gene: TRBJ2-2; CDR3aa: CASSHLLPGFGNTGELFF; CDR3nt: TGTGCCAGCAGCCACTTGTTACCAGGATTCGGTAACACCGGGGAGCTGTTTTTT
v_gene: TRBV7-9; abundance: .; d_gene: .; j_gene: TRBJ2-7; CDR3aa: CASSSPLASGYEQYF; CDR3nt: TGTGCCAGCAGCTCGCCACTAGCTAGTGGCTACGAGCAGTACTTC
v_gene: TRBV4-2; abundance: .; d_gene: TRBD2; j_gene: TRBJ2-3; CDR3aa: CASSQDRTSGDLSTDTQYF; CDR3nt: TGTGCCAGCAGCCAAGACCGGACTAGCGGGGACCTTAGCACAGATACGCAGTATTTT
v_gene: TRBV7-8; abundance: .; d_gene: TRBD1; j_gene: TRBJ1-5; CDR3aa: CASSPSQGGAFNQPQHF; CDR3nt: TGTGCCAGCAGCCCAAGTCAGGGGGGCGCATTCAATCAGCCCCAGCATTTT
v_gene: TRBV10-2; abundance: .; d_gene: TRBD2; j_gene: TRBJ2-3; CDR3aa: CASSESVGLGDTDTQYF; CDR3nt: TGCGCCAGCAGTGAGTCCGTAGGACTAGGAGACACAGATACGCAGTATTTT
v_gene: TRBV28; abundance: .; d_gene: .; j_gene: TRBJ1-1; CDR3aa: CASSPPQLLSTEAFF; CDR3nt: TGTGCCAGCAGTCCCCCGCAGTTGTTGAGCACTGAAGCTTTCTTT
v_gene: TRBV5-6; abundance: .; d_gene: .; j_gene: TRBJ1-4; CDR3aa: CASSLVGFGFTNEKLFF; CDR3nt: TGTGCCAGCAGCTTGGTGGGGTTCGGCTTTACTAATGAAAAACTGTTTTTT
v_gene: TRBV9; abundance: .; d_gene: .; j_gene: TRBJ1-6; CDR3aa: CASSAQGYNSPLHF; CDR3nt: TGTGCCAGCAGCGCACAGGGTTATAATTCACCCCTCCACTTT
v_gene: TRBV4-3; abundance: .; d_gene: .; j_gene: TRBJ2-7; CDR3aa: CASSQDVAERPEQYF; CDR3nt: TGCGCCAGCAGCCAAGATGTGGCTGAACGCCCCGAGCAGTACTTC
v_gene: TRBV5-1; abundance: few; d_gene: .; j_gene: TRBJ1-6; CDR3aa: CASTGGTNSPLHF; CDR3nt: TGCGCCAGTACCGGGGGGACCAATTCACCCCTCCACTTT
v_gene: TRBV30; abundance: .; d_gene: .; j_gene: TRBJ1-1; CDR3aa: CAWTLAGGATEAFF; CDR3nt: TGTGCCTGGACTCTGGCTGGGGGCGCGACTGAAGCTTTCTTT
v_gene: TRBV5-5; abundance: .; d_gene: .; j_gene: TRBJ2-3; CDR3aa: CASSEGSTDTQYF; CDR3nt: TGTGCCAGCAGTGAGGGAAGCACAGATACGCAGTATTTT
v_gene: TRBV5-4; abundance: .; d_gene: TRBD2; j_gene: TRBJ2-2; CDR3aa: CASRASGATGELFF; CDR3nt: TGTGCCAGCAGGGCTAGCGGGGCGACCGGGGAGCTGTTTTTT
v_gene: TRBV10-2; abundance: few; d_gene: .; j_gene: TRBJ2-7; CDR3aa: CASSPRVEQYF; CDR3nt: TGCGCCAGCAGTCCTAGGGTCGAGCAGTACTTC
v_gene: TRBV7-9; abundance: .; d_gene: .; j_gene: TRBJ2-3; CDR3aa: CASSRSERAQGTQYF; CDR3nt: TGTGCCAGCAGCAGGTCGGAACGAGCTCAGGGTACGCAGTATTTT